This TCR beta chain was sequenced during a study of blood T cell repertoires in COVID-19. About the study: Donors in the United States, Italy and Spain gave samples during acute or convalescent COVID-19. T cells, B-cell-depleted T cells, or PBMCs supplied cDNA or gDNA.

Trimming took 0 bases from V and 14 from J, leaving 17 bases between them. Germline V gene lookup returns CDR1 SGDLS and CDR2 YYNGEE. The CDR3 spans 13 residues. Per the original data handling: The assay estimated nucleated cells by amplifying reference gene primers. Only in-frame clones appear in the TCRdb table, and some are missing; sequencing was by immunoSEQ multiplex PCR. V, J and clone size are taken as reported in that table, and D and trimming were inferred from the DNA itself. Of about 210,000 clones in the sample, about 88% were seen once. The rearrangement links TRBV9 to TRBJ1-1; D is unclear. Material: peripheral blood. This TCR came from a man younger than 35 with active or convalescent COVID-19. CDR3: CASSVASQAPNFF. The CDR3 bases are TGTGCCAGCAGCGTAGCCTCCCAGGCCCCTAACTTCTTT.